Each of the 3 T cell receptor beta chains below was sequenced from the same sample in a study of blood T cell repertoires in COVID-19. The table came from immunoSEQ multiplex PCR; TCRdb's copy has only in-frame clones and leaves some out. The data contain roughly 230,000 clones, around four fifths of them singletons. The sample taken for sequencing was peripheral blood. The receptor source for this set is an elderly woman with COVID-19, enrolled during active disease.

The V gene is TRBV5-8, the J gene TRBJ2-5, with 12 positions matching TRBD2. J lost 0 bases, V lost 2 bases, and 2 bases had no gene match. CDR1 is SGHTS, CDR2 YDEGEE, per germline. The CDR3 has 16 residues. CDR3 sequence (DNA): TGTGCCAGCAGCTTCGGACTAGCGGGGTACCAAGAGACCCAGTACTTC. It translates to CASSFGLAGYQETQYF.

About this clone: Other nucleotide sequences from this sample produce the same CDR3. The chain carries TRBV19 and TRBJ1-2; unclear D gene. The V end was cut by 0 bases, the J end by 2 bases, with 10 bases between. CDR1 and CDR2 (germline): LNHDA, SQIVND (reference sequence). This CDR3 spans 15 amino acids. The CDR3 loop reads CASSIDREGNYGYTF. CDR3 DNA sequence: TGTGCCAGTAGTATAGATCGAGAGGGAAACTATGGCTACACCTTC. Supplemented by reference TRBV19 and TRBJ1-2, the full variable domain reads DGGITQSPKYLFRKEGQNVTLSCEQNLNHDAMYWYRQDPGQGLRLIYYSQIVNDFQKGDIAEGYSVSREKKESFPLTVTSAQKNPTAFYLCASSIDREGNYGYTFGSGTRLTVV.

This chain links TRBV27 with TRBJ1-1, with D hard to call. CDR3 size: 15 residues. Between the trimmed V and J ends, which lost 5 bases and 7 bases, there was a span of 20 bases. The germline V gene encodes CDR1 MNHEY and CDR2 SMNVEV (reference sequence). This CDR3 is CASSGGGYREVEAFF. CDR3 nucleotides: TGTGCCAGCAGTGGCGGAGGGTATCGAGAAGTTGAAGCTTTCTTT.